This passage covers 2 T cell receptor beta chains from one sample sequenced in a study of T-cell reconstitution after alpha-beta-depleted transplantation in children. A TCRbeta library incorporating unique molecular identifiers was prepared. TCRdb called the PCR reads again in MiXCR, with one record for every CDR3 protein. The sample comprises some 150,000 distinct CDR3 sequences, 8.8% of which are singletons, and 18% rests with the top ten. Sample: PBMCs, mostly from graft donor cells, taken 180 days after TCRalphabeta/CD19-depleted stem cell transplant. These TCRs come from a female patient between 2 and 15 years old who had a stem cell transplant for congenital amegakaryocytic thrombocytopenia, so the T cells may come from the graft donor.

The V and J genes are TRBV21-1 and TRBJ1-4; TRBD1 is the table's D call and was not checked against the DNA. TRBV21-1 is an annotated pseudogene. This CDR3 comprises 14 residues. CDR3: CASTQGAANEKLFF. DNA of the CDR3: TGTGCCAGCACCCAGGGTGCGGCTAATGAAAAACTGTTTTTT.

This clonotype was detected ten times or more. The chain is built from TRBV15 and TRBJ1-5, with D tentatively TRBD1 (5 bases). The V gene lost 0 bases and the J gene lost 0 bases, with 6 bases spanning the gap. Germline CDR1 reads LNHNV; CDR2 reads YYDKDF (reference sequence). CDR3 length: 15 residues. CDR3 amino acids: CATSRDRGSNQPQHF. The DNA for the CDR3 is TGTGCCACCAGCAGAGATAGGGGTAGCAATCAGCCCCAGCATTTT. Full variable domain (outside the CDR3, taken from reference TRBV15 and TRBJ1-5): DAMVIQNPRYQVTQFGKPVTLSCSQTLNHNVMYWYQQKSSQAPKLLFHYYDKDFNNEADTPDNFQSRRPNTSFCFLDIRSPGLGDTAMYLCATSRDRGSNQPQHFGDGTRLSIL.